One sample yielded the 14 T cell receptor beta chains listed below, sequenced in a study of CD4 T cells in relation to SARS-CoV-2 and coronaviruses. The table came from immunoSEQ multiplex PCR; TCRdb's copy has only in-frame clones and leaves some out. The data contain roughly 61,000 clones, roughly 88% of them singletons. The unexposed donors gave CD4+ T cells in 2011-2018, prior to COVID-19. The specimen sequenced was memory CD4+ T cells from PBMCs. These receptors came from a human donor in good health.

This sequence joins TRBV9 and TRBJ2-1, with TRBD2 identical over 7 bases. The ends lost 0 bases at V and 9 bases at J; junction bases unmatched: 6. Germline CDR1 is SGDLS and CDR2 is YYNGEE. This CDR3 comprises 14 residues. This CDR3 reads CASSVVVGRGEQFF. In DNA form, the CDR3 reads TGTGCCAGCAGCGTAGTGGTAGGGAGGGGTGAGCAGTTCTTC.

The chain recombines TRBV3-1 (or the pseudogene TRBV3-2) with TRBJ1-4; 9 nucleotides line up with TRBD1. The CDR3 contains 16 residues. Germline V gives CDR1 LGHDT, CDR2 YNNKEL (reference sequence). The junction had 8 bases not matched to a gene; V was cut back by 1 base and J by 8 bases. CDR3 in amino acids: CASSQGAGTGREKLFF. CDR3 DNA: TGTGCCAGCAGCCAAGGAGCCGGGACAGGGAGAGAAAAACTGTTTTTT.

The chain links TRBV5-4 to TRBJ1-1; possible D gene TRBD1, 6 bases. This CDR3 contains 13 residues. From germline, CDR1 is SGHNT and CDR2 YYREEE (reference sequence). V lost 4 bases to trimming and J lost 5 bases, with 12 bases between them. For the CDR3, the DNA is TGTGCCAGCAGCGGTGACAGGCGGACTGAAGCTTTCTTT. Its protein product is CASSGDRRTEAFF.

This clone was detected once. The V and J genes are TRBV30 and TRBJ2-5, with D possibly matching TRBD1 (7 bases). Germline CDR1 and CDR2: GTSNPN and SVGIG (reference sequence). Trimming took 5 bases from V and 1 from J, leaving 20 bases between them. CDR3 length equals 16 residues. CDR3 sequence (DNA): TGTGCCTGGGACAGGGACCTCCTAGCGTCCCAAGAGACCCAGTACTTC. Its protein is CAWDRDLLASQETQYF.

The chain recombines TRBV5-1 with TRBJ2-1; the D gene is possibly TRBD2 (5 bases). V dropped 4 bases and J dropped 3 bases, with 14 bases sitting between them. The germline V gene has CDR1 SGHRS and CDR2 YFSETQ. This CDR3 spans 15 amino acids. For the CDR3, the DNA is TGCGCCAGCAGCCCTGGAGCGGCCAACTACAATGAGCAGTTCTTC. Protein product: CASSPGAANYNEQFF.

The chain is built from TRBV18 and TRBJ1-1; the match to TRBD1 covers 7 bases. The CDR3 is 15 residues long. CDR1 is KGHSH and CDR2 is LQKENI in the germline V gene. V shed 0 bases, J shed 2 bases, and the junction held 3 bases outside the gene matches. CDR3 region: CASSPPRGQNTEAFF. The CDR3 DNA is TGTGCCAGCTCACCACCGAGGGGGCAAAACACTGAAGCTTTCTTT.

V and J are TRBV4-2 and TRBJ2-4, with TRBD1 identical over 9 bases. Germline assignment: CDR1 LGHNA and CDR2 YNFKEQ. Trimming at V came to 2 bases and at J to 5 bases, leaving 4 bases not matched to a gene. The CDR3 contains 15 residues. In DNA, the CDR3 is TGTGCCAGCAGCCAAAGGGACAGGGCGCAAAACATTCAGTACTTC. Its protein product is CASSQRDRAQNIQYF.

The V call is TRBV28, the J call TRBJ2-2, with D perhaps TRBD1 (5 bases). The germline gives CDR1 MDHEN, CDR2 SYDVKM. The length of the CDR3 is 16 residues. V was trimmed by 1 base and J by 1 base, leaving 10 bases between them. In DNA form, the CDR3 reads TGTGCCAGCAGTTTATCTATCCAGGGGAACACCGGGGAGCTGTTTTTT. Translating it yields CASSLSIQGNTGELFF.

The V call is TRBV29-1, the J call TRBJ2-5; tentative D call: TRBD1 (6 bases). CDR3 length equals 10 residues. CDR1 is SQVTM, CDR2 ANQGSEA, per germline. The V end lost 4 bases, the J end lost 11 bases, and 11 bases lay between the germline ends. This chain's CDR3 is CSVGDTTQYF. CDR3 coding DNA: TGCAGCGTTGGGGACACGACACAGTACTTC.

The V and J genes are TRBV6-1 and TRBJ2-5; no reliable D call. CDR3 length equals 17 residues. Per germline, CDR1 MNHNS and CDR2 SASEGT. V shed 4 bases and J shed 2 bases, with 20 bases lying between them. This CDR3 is CASSGPTQGYRQETQYF. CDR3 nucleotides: TGTGCCAGCAGTGGACCGACGCAAGGTTACAGACAAGAGACCCAGTACTTC.

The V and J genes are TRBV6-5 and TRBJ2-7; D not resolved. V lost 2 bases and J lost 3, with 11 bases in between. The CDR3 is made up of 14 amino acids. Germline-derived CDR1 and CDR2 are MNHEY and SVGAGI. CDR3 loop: CASSYRSSDYEQYF. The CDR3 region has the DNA TGTGCCAGCAGTTACCGCTCCAGTGACTACGAGCAGTACTTC.

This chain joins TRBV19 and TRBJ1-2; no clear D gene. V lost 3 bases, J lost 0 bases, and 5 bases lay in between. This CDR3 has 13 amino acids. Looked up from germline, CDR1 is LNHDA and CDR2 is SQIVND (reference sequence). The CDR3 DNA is TGTGCCAGTAGTATTCCAGCTAACTATGGCTACACCTTC. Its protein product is CASSIPANYGYTF.

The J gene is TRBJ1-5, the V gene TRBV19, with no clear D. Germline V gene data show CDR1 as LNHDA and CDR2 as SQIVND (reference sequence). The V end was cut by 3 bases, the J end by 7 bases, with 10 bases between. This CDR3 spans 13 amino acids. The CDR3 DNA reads TGTGCCAGTAGTATTTCATCAGCGCAGCCCCAGCATTTT. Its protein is CASSISSAQPQHF.

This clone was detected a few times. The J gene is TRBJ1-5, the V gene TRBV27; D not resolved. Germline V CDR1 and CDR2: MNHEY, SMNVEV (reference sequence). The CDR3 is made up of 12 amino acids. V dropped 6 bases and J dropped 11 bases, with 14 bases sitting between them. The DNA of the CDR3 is TGTGCCAGCAGCCTTGGTTCCGGGACCCAGCATTTT. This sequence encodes CASSLGSGTQHF.